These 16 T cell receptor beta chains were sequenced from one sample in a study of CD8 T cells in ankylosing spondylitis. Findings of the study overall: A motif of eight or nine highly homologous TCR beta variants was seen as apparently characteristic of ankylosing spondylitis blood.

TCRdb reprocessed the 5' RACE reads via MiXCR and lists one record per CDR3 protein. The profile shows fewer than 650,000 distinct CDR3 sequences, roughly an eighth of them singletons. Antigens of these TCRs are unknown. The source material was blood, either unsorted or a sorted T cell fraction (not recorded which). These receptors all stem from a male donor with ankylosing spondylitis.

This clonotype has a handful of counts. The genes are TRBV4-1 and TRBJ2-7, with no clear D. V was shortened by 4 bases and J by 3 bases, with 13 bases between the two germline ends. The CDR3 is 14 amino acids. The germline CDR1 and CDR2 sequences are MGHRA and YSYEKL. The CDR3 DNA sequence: TGCGCCAGCAGCCCCCGCGGCACCAGCTACGAGCAGTACTTC. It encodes CASSPRGTSYEQYF.

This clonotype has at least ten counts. The CDR3: CASSFYAGAFF. The CDR3 DNA follows: TGTGCCAGCAGTTTCTACGCGGGAGCTTTCTTT. This chain uses TRBV12-3 or TRBV12-4 with TRBJ1-1; D gene ambiguous. Trimming stripped 3 bases from V and 10 bases from J, with 9 bases between. This CDR3 is built from 11 residues.

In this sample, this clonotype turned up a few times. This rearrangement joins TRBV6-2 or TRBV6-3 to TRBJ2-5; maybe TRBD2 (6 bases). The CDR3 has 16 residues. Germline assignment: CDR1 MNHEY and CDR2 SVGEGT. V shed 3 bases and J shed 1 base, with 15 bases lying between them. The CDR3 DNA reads TGTGCCAGCAGTTATGGTGTTAGCGGATTCCAAGAGACCCAGTACTTC. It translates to CASSYGVSGFQETQYF.

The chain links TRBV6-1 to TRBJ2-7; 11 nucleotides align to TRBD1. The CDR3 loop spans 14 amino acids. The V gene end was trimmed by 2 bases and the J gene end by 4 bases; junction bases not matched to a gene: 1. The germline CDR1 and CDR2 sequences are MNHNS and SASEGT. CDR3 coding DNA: TGTGCCAGCAGTGAACGGGACAGGGGGTACGAGCAGTACTTC. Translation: CASSERDRGYEQYF.

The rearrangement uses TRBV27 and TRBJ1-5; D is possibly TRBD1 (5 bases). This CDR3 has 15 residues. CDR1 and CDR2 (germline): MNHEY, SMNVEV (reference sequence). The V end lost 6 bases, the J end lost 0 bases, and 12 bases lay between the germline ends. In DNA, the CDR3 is TGTGCCAGCAGACGGGGGAGTAATAGCAATCAGCCCCAGCATTTT. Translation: CASRRGSNSNQPQHF.

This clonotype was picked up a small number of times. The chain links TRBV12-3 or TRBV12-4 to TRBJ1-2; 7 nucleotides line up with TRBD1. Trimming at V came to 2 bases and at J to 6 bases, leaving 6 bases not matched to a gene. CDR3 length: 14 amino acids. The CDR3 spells CASSLLGTVNGYTF. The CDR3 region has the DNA TGTGCCAGCAGTTTACTCGGGACAGTCAATGGCTACACCTTC.

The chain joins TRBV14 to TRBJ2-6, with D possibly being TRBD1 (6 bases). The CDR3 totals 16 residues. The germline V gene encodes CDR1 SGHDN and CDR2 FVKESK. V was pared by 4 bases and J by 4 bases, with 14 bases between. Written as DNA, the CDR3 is TGTGCCAGCAGCCCTTTAGGGGGACCCGGGGCCAACGTCCTGACTTTC. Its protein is CASSPLGGPGANVLTF.

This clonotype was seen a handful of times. In nucleotides, the CDR3 is TGTGCCAGCAGCCCCAGGGACAGGGGCCCAGAGACCCAGTACTTC. It is translated as CASSPRDRGPETQYF. V is TRBV7-2 and J is TRBJ2-5; TRBD1 matches at 10 bases. V lost 5 bases to trimming and J lost 4 bases; unmatched junction nucleotides: 7. Germline values: CDR1 SGHTA, CDR2 FQGNSA. This CDR3 has 15 residues.

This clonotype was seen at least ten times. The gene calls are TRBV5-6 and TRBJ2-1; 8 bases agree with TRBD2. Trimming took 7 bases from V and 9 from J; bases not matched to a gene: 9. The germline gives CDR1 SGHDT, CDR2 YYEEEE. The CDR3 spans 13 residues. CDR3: CASQREWLSEQFF. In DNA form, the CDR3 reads TGTGCCAGCCAGCGGGAGTGGTTAAGTGAGCAGTTCTTC.

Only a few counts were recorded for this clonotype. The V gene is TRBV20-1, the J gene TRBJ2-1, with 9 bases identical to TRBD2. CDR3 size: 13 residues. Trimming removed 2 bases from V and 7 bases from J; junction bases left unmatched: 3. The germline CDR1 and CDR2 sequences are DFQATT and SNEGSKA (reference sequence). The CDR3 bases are TGCAGTGCTAGAAGGCGGGAGGGGAATGAGCAGTTCTTC. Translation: CSARRREGNEQFF.

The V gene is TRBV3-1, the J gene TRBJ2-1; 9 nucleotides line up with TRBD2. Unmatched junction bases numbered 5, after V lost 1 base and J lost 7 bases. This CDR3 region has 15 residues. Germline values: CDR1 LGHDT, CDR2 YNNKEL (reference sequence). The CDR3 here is CASSQGREGRNEQFF. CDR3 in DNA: TGTGCCAGCAGCCAAGGGCGGGAGGGCCGTAATGAGCAGTTCTTC.

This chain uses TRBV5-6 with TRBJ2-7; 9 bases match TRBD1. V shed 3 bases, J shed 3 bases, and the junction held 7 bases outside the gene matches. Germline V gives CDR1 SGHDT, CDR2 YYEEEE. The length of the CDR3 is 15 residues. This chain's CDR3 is CASSSSGTGIYEQYV. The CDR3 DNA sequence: TGTGCCAGCAGCTCCTCCGGGACAGGGATCTACGAGCAGTACGTC.

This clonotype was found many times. The CDR3 nucleotides read TGCGCCAGCAGCTTGGGCCCACGAACGAACACTGAAGCTTTCTTT. It yields the protein CASSLGPRTNTEAFF. The V call is TRBV5-1, the J call TRBJ1-1; D is undetermined. Trimming left V 0 bases short and J 1 base short, with 10 bases between. CDR1 and CDR2 from the germline V gene are SGHRS and YFSETQ. This CDR3 spans 15 amino acids.

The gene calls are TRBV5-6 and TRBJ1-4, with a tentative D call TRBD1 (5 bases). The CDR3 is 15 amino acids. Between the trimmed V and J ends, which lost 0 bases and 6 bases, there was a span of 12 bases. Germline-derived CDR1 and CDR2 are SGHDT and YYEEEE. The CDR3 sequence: CASSLGSGIYEKLFF. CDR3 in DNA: TGTGCCAGCAGCTTGGGGTCAGGGATTTATGAAAAACTGTTTTTT.

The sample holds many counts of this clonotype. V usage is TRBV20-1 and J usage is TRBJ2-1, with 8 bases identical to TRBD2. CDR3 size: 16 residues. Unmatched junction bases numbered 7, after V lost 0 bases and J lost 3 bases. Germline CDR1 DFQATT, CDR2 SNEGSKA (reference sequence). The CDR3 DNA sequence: TGCAGTGCTAGAGACCTGGGTAGCGGGAACTACAATGAGCAGTTCTTC. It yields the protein CSARDLGSGNYNEQFF.

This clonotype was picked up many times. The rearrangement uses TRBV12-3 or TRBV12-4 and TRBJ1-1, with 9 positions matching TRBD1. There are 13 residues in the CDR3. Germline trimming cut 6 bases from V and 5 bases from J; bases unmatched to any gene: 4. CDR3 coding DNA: TGTGCCAGCAGACGACAGGGGGGGACTGAAGCTTTCTTT. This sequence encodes CASRRQGGTEAFF.